This T cell receptor (beta chain) was recorded in a study of blood T cell repertoires in COVID-19. Background on the study: Researchers got acute and convalescent COVID-19 samples from the United States, Italy and Spain. From T cells, B-cell-depleted T cells, or PBMCs came the material, which was cDNA or gDNA.

How the authors handled the data: Estimation of nucleated cell counts was performed using reference gene primer amplification. Measured with immunoSEQ multiplex PCR; TCRdb has only the in-frame clones, and not every one. V and J calls and clone size are copied from that table; D and trimming were computed from the DNA. The sample contains more than 85,000 clones, 80% to 95% of which appear only once. This clone has more than one count but fewer than ten. This CDR3 spans 20 amino acids. The junction had 15 bases not matched to a gene; V was cut back by 0 bases and J by 0 bases. Germline assignment: CDR1 SNHLY and CDR2 FYNNEI.

The chain joins TRBV2 to TRBJ2-7, with TRBD1 identical over 9 bases. Sample: peripheral blood. The receptor was derived from a man aged 70 or older with acute or convalescent COVID-19. CDR3 bases: TGTGCCAGCAGTGAAGCCTTCCCTGGGACAGGGATGATCCGCTCCTACGAGCAGTACTTC. Translating it yields CASSEAFPGTGMIRSYEQYF.